One and the same sample provided the 2 T cell receptor beta chains below, sequenced in a study of blood T cell repertoires in COVID-19. Sequenced by immunoSEQ multiplex PCR; TCRdb stores in-frame clones only, minus some. The table includes about 100,000 clones, roughly 80% detected once. Source material: peripheral blood. The receptors come from a man between 65 and 80 years old with active or convalescent COVID-19.

The chain combines TRBV4-3 with TRBJ2-1; tentative D call: TRBD2 (6 bases). In germline, CDR1 is LGHNA, CDR2 YSLEER. This CDR3 has 15 residues. The V gene lost 4 bases and the J gene lost 2 bases, with 12 bases spanning the gap. The CDR3, as DNA: TGCGCCAGCAGCCGACTAGGGTTTACCTACAATGAGCAGTTCTTC. This translates into CASSRLGFTYNEQFF.

This clone turned up a few times. The chain is built from TRBV6-5 and TRBJ1-4; TRBD1 aligns across 9 bases. The CDR3 covers 15 residues. Trimming removed 8 bases from V and 4 bases from J; junction bases left unmatched: 8. Germline V lookup: CDR1 MNHEY, CDR2 SVGAGI. CDR3 bases: TGTGCCAGCGTCCTCGACAGGGGGGATAATGAAAAACTGTTTTTT. It translates to CASVLDRGDNEKLFF.